The clone carrying this T cell receptor (beta chain) was counted many times. CDR3 size: 13 residues. With 0 bases removed from V and 2 bases from J, the gap between germline ends came to 6 bases. Germline CDR1 is SGHRS and CDR2 is YFSETQ. Out of less than 12 ml of fresh peripheral blood came the PBMCs. The investigators amplified TCR beta CDR3 regions from RNA transcripts. The HTBI primer set served for first-round RT-PCR of the TCR CDR3. MiXCR, applied by TCRdb to the multiplex PCR reads, yields one record per CDR3 protein. In the table there are 410,000 or so distinct CDR3 sequences, roughly 15% of which are singletons. The data stem from a study of T cells in Graves' hyperthyroidism and ophthalmopathy.

Sequenced sample: blood. The sequence was collected from a man aged 18 to 30 with Graves' ophthalmopathy. The chain recombines TRBV5-1 with TRBJ2-7, with D hard to call. The CDR3 region has the DNA TGCGCCAGCAGCTTGGATCTCGCCTACGAGCAGTACTTC. This encodes CASSLDLAYEQYF.